This T cell receptor beta chain came from a study of CD8 T cells in Susac syndrome. Study-wide findings and caveats: The TCR sequencing and HLA analysis in the study involved a relatively small number of individuals, as the study acknowledged.

This clonotype was seen only once. Its antigen is currently unknown. Germline V lookup: CDR1 MNHEY, CDR2 SVGAGI. The CDR3 runs 15 residues. Trimming shortened V by 0 bases and J by 8 bases, and 15 bases separated the two germline ends. Reverse transcription of about 0.5 to 1 ug RNA used random hexamers. TCRdb reprocessed the immunoSEQ multiplex PCR reads with MiXCR, giving one entry per CDR3 protein. The sample shows approximately 180,000 distinct CDR3 sequences, under 95% of them seen only once. From blood CD8+ and CD4+ T cells, TCR beta sequences were generated. What was sequenced was CD4+ T cells from PBMCs. The V call is TRBV6-5, the J call TRBJ2-3; possible D gene TRBD2, 6 bases. The clonotype comes from a human donor with multiple sclerosis. CDR3 nucleotide sequence: TGTGCCAGCAGTTACTCGAGGTCGGGAGATGGTACGCAGTATTTT. It encodes CASSYSRSGDGTQYF.